Each of the 2 T cell receptor beta chains below was sequenced from the same sample in a study of radiation and T cells in renal cell carcinoma. Using immunoSEQ multiplex PCR, the repertoire was profiled, and TCRdb retains in-frame clones only, with some absent. The sample comprises 7,500 to 10,000 clones, less than 80% of which are singletons, and approximately 15% rests with the top ten. Treatment meaning: treatment-naive control, cytoreductive nephrectomy. The specimen comprised tumor tissue, sampled from a patient whose treatment was nephrectomy without radiotherapy. All receptors come from a man in his 60s with renal cell carcinoma.

By proportion, this clone is large. The V and J genes are TRBV5-1 and TRBJ2-7; 7 bases fit TRBD1. V lost 0 bases and J lost 0; bases outside the gene matches: 3. Germline CDR1 and CDR2: SGHRS and YFSETQ. The CDR3 consists of 15 residues. CDR3 sequence: CASSLEGQSSYEQYF. In DNA, the CDR3 is TGCGCCAGCAGCTTGGAGGGACAGAGCTCCTACGAGCAGTACTTC.

By share, this clone ranks as medium-sized. The chain is built from TRBV30 and TRBJ1-5; D is unresolved. The length of the CDR3 is 13 residues. Germline-derived CDR1 and CDR2 are GTSNPN and SVGIG (reference sequence). V lost 1 base to trimming and J lost 2 bases, with 6 bases between them. The CDR3 spells CAWSGRGNQPQHF. DNA of the CDR3: TGTGCCTGGAGTGGAAGGGGCAATCAGCCCCAGCATTTT.